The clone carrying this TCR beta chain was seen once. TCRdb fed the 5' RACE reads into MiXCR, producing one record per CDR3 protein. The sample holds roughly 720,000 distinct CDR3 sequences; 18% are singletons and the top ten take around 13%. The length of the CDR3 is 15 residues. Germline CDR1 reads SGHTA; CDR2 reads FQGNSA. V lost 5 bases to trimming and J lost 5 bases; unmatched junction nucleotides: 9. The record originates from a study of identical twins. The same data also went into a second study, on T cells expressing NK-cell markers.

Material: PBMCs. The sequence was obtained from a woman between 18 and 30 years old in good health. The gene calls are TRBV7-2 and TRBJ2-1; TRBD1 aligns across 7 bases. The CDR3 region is CASSRPGQKDNEQFF. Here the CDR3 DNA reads TGTGCCAGCAGCAGACCGGGACAGAAAGACAATGAGCAGTTCTTC. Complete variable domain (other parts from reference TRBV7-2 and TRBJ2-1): GAGVSQSPSNKVTEKGKDVELRCDPISGHTALYWYRQSLGQGLEFLIYFQGNSAPDKSGLPSDRFSAERTGGSVSTLTIQRTQQEDSAVYLCASSRPGQKDNEQFFGPGTRLTVL.